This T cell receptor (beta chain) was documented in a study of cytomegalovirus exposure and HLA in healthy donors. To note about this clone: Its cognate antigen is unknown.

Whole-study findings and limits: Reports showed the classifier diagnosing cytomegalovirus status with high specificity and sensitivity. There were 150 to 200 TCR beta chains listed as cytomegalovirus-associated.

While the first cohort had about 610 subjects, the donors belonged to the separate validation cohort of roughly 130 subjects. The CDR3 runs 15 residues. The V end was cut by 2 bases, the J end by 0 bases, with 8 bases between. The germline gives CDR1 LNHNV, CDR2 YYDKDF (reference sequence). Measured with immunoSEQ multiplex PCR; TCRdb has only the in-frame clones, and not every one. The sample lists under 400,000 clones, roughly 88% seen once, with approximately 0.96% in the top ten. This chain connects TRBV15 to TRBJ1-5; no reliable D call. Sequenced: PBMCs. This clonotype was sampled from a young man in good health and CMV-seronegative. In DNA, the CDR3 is TGTGCCACCAGCAGACTCGGGGATAGCAATCAGCCCCAGCATTTT. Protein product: CATSRLGDSNQPQHF. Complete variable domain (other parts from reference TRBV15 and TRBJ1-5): DAMVIQNPRYQVTQFGKPVTLSCSQTLNHNVMYWYQQKSSQAPKLLFHYYDKDFNNEADTPDNFQSRRPNTSFCFLDIRSPGLGDTAMYLCATSRLGDSNQPQHFGDGTRLSIL.